This T cell receptor beta chain derives from a study of PD-1 blockade in classical Hodgkin lymphoma. Study in general: Patients were given intravenous nivolumab, 3 mg/kg, every 2 weeks.

About this clone itself: Its antigen is as yet unknown.

Time point in this sample: cycle 4 day 1 (C4D1), after about 6 weeks of nivolumab. Each patient's relapse followed autologous stem cell transplantation, and brentuximab vedotin exposure varied. The data were produced by immunoSEQ multiplex PCR, yet TCRdb's version contains in-frame clones alone and is incomplete. The data hold over 9,500 clones, with nearly 85% observed a single time. The study's findings and limits: Nivolumab starters within 1 year of ASCT were excluded. The causes of the repertoire differences, possibly disease activity or prior therapy, remain undefined. With CD4+ cells, TCR diversity rose significantly by C4D1, but not with CD8+ cells.

The sequencing here drew on peripheral blood mononuclear cells (PBMCs), taken before the fourth cycle of nivolumab. The source is a human donor with classical Hodgkin lymphoma.

CDR3 in amino acids: CASSLDWNIQYF. In DNA form, the CDR3 reads TGTGCCAGCAGCTTAGATTGGAACATTCAGTACTTC. The chain is built from TRBV11-2 and TRBJ2-4; D unresolved. There are 12 residues in the CDR3. V lost 0 bases, J lost 7 bases, and 4 bases lay in between. CDR1 and CDR2 from the germline V gene are SGHAT and FQNNGV.